This T cell receptor beta chain appears in the sequencing data of a study of cytomegalovirus exposure and HLA in healthy donors. Study-wide context: A later analysis reported the same platform for the roughly 110 validation repertoires and the 650 to 750 first-cohort repertoires. Study-level results: Specificity for CMV antigens was confirmed in vitro for a few of the CMV-associated chains.

Germline V gene sequence: CDR1 SGDLS, CDR2 YYNGEE. Trimming left V 4 bases short and J 2 bases short, with 15 bases between. This CDR3 has 15 residues. This table comes from immunoSEQ multiplex PCR, and its TCRdb copy is limited to in-frame clones, with some not included. The sample includes 110,000 to 150,000 clones, around 90% of them seen just once. Points on this clone: The antigen is undetermined.

The specimen was PBMCs. The TCR originated in a woman aged 18-35 years in good health and CMV-seropositive. This sequence joins TRBV9 and TRBJ1-2, with D possibly matching TRBD1 (6 bases). The CDR3 reads CASSPRGASNYGYTF. CDR3 DNA: TGTGCCAGCAGCCCTCGGGGGGCGTCAAACTATGGCTACACCTTC.